One sample yielded the 4 T cell receptor beta chains listed below, sequenced in a study of T cell changes during pregnancy in multiple sclerosis. The assay was immunoSEQ multiplex PCR, and TCRdb's table has in-frame clones only and misses some. This sample has tens of thousands of clones, with roughly 89% found just once. Source: peripheral blood, taken in the third trimester of pregnancy. The source is a female donor in good health, enrolled as a control in a pregnancy study.

CDR3: CASSDHPRDRDYGYTF. In DNA form, the CDR3 reads TGTGCCAGCAGTGACCACCCTCGGGACAGGGACTATGGCTACACCTTC. The rearrangement joins TRBV2 to TRBJ1-2; 9 bases are shared with TRBD1. The ends lost 3 bases at V and 3 bases at J; junction bases unmatched: 8. Germline lookup yields CDR1 SNHLY and CDR2 FYNNEI. This CDR3 comprises 16 residues.

The V and J genes are TRBV18 and TRBJ2-5, with D possibly matching TRBD2 (5 bases). CDR3 size: 13 residues. The germline V gene has CDR1 KGHSH and CDR2 LQKENI. Trimming removed 3 bases at V and 4 bases at J, with 9 bases between. The CDR3 sequence: CASSPTEGETQYF. The CDR3 DNA is TGTGCCAGCTCACCCACTGAGGGAGAGACCCAGTACTTC.

The V gene is TRBV29-1, the J gene TRBJ1-5, with 8 bases matching TRBD1. Germline trimming cut 6 bases from V and 7 bases from J; bases unmatched to any gene: 14. Looked up from germline, CDR1 is SQVTM and CDR2 is ANQGSEA. This CDR3 region has 15 residues. CDR3 bases: TGCAGCGTCTCGGTTACCGACAGGGGCGGACAGCCCCAGCATTTT. Translation: CSVSVTDRGGQPQHF. Combining the CDR3 with reference TRBV29-1 and TRBJ1-5 gives the whole variable domain SAVISQKPSRDICQRGTSLTIQCQVDSQVTMMFWYRQQPGQSLTLIATANQGSEATYESGFVIDKFPISRPNLTFSTLTVSNMSPEDSSIYLCSVSVTDRGGQPQHFGDGTRLSIL.

The V gene is TRBV6-4, the J gene TRBJ1-2; D gene ambiguous. Germline values: CDR1 MRHNA, CDR2 SNTAGT. The CDR3 extends over 15 amino acids. The V and J ends lost 10 bases and 2 bases respectively, with 20 bases between them. CDR3 nucleotide sequence: TGTGCCACCAGAGTGGAGGAGCTTCCGAACTATGGCTACACCTTC. This sequence encodes CATRVEELPNYGYTF.